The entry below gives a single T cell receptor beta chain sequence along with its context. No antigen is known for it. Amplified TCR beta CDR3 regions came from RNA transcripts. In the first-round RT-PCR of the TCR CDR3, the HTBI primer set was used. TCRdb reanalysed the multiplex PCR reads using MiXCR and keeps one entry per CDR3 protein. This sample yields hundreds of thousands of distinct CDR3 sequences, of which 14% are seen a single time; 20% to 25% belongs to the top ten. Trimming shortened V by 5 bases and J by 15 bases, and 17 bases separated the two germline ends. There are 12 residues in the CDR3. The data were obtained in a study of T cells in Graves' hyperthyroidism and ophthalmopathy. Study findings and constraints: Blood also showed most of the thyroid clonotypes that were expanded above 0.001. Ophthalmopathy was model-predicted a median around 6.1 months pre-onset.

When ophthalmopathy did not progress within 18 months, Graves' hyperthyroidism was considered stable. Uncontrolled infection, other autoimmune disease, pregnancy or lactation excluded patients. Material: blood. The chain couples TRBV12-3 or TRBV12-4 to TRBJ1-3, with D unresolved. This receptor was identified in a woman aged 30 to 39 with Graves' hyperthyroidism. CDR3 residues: CASSRLAGGQYF. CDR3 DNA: TGTGCCAGCAGTAGACTAGCGGGAGGCCAATATTTT.